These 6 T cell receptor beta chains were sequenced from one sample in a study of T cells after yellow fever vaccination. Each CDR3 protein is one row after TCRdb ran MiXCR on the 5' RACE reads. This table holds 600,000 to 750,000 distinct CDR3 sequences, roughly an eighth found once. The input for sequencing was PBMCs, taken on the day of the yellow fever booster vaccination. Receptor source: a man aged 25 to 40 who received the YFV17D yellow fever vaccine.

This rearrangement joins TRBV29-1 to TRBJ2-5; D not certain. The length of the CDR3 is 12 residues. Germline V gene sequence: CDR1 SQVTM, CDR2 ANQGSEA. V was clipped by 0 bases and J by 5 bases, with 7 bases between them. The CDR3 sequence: CSVEDLGETQYF. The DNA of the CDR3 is TGCAGCGTTGAAGATTTAGGGGAGACCCAGTACTTC.

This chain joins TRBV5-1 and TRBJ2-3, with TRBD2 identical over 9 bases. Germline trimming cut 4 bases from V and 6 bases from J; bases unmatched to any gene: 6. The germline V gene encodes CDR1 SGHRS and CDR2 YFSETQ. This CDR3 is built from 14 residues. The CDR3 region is CASSQGTSKDTQYF. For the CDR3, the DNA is TGCGCCAGCAGCCAAGGGACTAGCAAGGATACGCAGTATTTT.

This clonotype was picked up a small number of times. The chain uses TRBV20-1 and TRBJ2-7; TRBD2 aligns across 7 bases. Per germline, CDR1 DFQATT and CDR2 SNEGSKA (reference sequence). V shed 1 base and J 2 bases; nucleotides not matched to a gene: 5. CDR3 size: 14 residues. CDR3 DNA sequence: TGCAGTGCTAGAGTACTAGCGAGGACCTACGAGCAGTACTTC. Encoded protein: CSARVLARTYEQYF.

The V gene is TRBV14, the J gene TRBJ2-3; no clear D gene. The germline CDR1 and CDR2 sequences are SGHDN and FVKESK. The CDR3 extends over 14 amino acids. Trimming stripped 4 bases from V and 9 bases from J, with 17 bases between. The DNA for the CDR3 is TGTGCCAGCAGCCTACCTTTATCCGAATCCACGCAGTATTTT. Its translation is CASSLPLSESTQYF.

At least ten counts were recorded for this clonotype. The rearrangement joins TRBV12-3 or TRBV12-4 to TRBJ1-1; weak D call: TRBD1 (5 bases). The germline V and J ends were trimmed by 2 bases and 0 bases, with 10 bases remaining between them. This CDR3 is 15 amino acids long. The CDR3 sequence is CASSLRGNLNTEAFF. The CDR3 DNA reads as TGTGCCAGCAGTTTACGGGGGAACCTGAACACTGAAGCTTTCTTT.

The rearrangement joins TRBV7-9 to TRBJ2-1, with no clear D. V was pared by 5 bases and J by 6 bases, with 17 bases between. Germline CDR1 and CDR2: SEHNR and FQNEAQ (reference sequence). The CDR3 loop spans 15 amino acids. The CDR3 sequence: CASSLTRTGSNEQFF. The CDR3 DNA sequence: TGTGCCAGCAGCCTAACGAGGACCGGCTCCAATGAGCAGTTCTTC.